Following are 12 T cell receptor beta chains from one sample sequenced in a study of blood T cell repertoires in COVID-19. Only in-frame clones appear in the TCRdb table, and some are missing; sequencing was by immunoSEQ multiplex PCR. The data hold 270,000 or so clones, with roughly 86% observed a single time. The sequenced sample was peripheral blood. The origin of the receptors is a man aged 40-49 years with active or convalescent COVID-19.

V is TRBV18 and J is TRBJ2-7, with D unresolved. From germline, CDR1 is KGHSH and CDR2 LQKENI. The CDR3 has 13 residues. With 3 bases removed from V and 7 bases from J, the gap between germline ends came to 13 bases. CDR3 protein: CASSPTRVGEQYF. In nucleotides, the CDR3 is TGTGCCAGCTCACCTACCCGGGTTGGGGAGCAGTACTTC.

A few counts support this clone. J is TRBJ2-7 and V is TRBV2; TRBD1 is a possible D gene (6 bases). The CDR3 spans 17 residues. Germline values: CDR1 SNHLY, CDR2 FYNNEI. Trimming stripped 10 bases from V and 3 bases from J, with 28 bases between. The CDR3 sequence: CANQVGKGDQLGYEQYF. CDR3 nucleotide sequence: TGTGCCAACCAAGTGGGGAAGGGGGACCAACTAGGCTACGAGCAGTACTTC.

The gene calls are TRBV6-4 and TRBJ1-1; D ambiguous. This CDR3 is 13 amino acids long. V lost 6 bases, J lost 4 bases, and 12 bases lay in between. In germline, CDR1 is MRHNA, CDR2 SNTAGT. This CDR3 is CASSVRGATEAFF. CDR3 coding DNA: TGTGCCAGCAGCGTCAGAGGTGCCACTGAAGCTTTCTTT.

The rearrangement joins TRBV5-1 to TRBJ2-1, with 11 positions matching TRBD1. V lost 0 bases and J lost 9; bases outside the gene matches: 5. Germline V CDR1 and CDR2: SGHRS, YFSETQ. The CDR3 has 15 amino acids. The CDR3 sequence: CASSLGGQGAIEQFF. CDR3 bases: TGCGCCAGCAGCTTGGGCGGACAGGGGGCGATTGAGCAGTTCTTC.

In this sample, this clone turned up once. The gene calls are TRBV7-9 and TRBJ2-3; D remains ambiguous. The CDR3 has 12 residues. Per the germline V gene, CDR1 is SEHNR and CDR2 is FQNEAQ (reference sequence). V gave up 2 bases and J gave up 7 bases, with 7 bases separating them. CDR3 DNA sequence: TGTGCCAGCAGCTTACAGGTCTATACGCAGTATTTT. It codes for CASSLQVYTQYF.

Here the CDR3 reads CASSYGGLAEQETQYF. The CDR3 DNA sequence: TGTGCCAGCAGTTACGGGGGACTAGCGGAGCAAGAGACCCAGTACTTC. V gene TRBV6-5 combines with J gene TRBJ2-5, with 11 bases matching TRBD2. Germline V gene sequence: CDR1 MNHEY, CDR2 SVGAGI. CDR3 length: 16 residues. After removal of 2 bases from V and 2 bases from J, the junction contained 4 bases not matched to a gene.

This clone was observed a single time. This chain uses TRBV7-2 with TRBJ2-3; TRBD2 is a possible D gene (6 bases). In germline, CDR1 is SGHTA, CDR2 FQGNSA. V lost 2 bases and J 6 bases, leaving 18 bases between the germline ends. CDR3 length: 16 amino acids. The DNA of the CDR3 is TGTGCCAGCAGCTTAAAGTCGGGAGCGATGATTGATACGCAGTATTTT. Encoded protein: CASSLKSGAMIDTQYF.

CDR3 sequence: CAIPGEKNTEAFF. The CDR3 DNA sequence: TGTGCCATCCCCGGGGAGAAGAACACTGAAGCTTTCTTT. This rearrangement joins TRBV11-2 to TRBJ1-1; no reliable D call. Deletions cut 10 bases from V and 1 base from J, with 13 bases between. This CDR3 contains 13 residues. Germline V gene lookup returns CDR1 SGHAT and CDR2 FQNNGV. Supplemented by reference TRBV11-2 and TRBJ1-1, the full variable domain reads EAGVAQSPRYKIIEKRQSVAFWCNPISGHATLYWYQQILGQGPKLLIQFQNNGVVDDSQLPKDRFSAERLKGVDSTLKIQPAKLEDSAVYLCAIPGEKNTEAFFGQGTRLTVV.

The V gene is TRBV19, the J gene TRBJ2-5; 7 nucleotides match TRBD1. The CDR3 spans 16 residues. Germline CDR1 reads LNHDA; CDR2 reads SQIVND (reference sequence). The junction had 13 bases not matched to a gene; V was cut back by 6 bases and J by 3 bases. The CDR3 here is CASSPLLGGKEETQYF. DNA of the CDR3: TGTGCCAGTAGCCCGCTTCTAGGGGGCAAAGAAGAGACCCAGTACTTC.

The chain has TRBV6-5 and TRBJ2-5; TRBD2 aligns across 14 bases. J lost 1 base, V lost 6 bases, and 1 base had no gene match. The CDR3 totals 15 residues. CDR1 MNHEY and CDR2 SVGAGI come from the germline V gene. The CDR3 DNA reads as TGTGCCAGCAGAGGACTAGCGGGAGGCCAAGAGACCCAGTACTTC. This gives the protein CASRGLAGGQETQYF.

This clone has just one count. This chain uses TRBV7-3 with TRBJ2-3; 8 bases map to TRBD2. With 5 bases clipped from V and 7 bases from J, the junction kept 5 bases outside the gene matches. Germline CDR1 is SGHTA and CDR2 is FQGTGA. The CDR3 length is 13 residues. The CDR3 nucleotides read TGTGCCAGCAGCACTAGCGGTACGAATACGCAGTATTTT. Protein: CASSTSGTNTQYF.

V usage is TRBV28 and J usage is TRBJ2-1; no reliable D call. Germline CDR1 reads MDHEN; CDR2 reads SYDVKM. V was shortened by 1 base and J by 5 bases, with 3 bases between the two germline ends. The length of the CDR3 is 12 residues. The CDR3 nucleotides read TGTGCCAGCAGTTTATCCAACAATGAGCAGTTCTTC. Translating gives CASSLSNNEQFF. The full variable domain, rest sourced from reference TRBV28 and TRBJ2-1, is DVKVTQSSRYLVKRTGEKVFLECVQDMDHENMFWYRQDPGLGLRLIYFSYDVKMKEKGDIPEGYSVSREKKERFSLILESASTNQTSMYLCASSLSNNEQFFGPGTRLTVL.